This T cell receptor beta chain was sequenced for a study of blood T cell repertoires in COVID-19. Study as a whole: The United States, Italy and Spain supplied acute and convalescent COVID-19 samples. PBMCs, B-cell-depleted T cells, or T cells provided the cDNA or gDNA that made up the material.

From germline, CDR1 is SGHDT and CDR2 YYEEEE. V dropped 2 bases and J dropped 6 bases, with 5 bases sitting between them. The CDR3 consists of 11 residues. Clones were read by immunoSEQ multiplex PCR, and TCRdb kept only the in-frame ones, dropping some. The sample holds approximately 270,000 clones, about nine tenths seen once. This chain uses TRBV5-6 with TRBJ1-1, with D unresolved. Sample: peripheral blood. The receptor comes from a man in his fifties or sixties with acute or convalescent COVID-19. CDR3 amino acids: CASSFRAEAFF. The CDR3 DNA is TGTGCCAGCAGCTTCCGGGCTGAAGCTTTCTTT.